The sequence of this T cell receptor (beta chain) was determined in a study of T cell responses to AZD1222 COVID-19 vaccine. About this clone: Its target is unknown.

The CDR3 is made up of 14 amino acids. Trimming shortened V by 0 bases and J by 5 bases, and 11 bases separated the two germline ends. Germline V gene data show CDR1 as MNHNY and CDR2 as SVGAGI (reference sequence). Findings and caveats of the study: Unmutated variant regions are reportedly targeted by nearly half of spike-specific TCRs. Among AZD1222 vaccinees, only five or six were seropositive at baseline. Scientists sampled the repertoires only once the peak T cell response had passed.

Method: immunoSEQ multiplex PCR; TCRdb's copy keeps in-frame clones and lacks some. The data contain over 150,000 clones, roughly 90% of them singletons. This rearrangement joins TRBV6-6 to TRBJ2-7, with a weak D call TRBD1 (6 bases). Specimen: peripheral blood, collected on day 0 of AZD1222 vaccination. The receptor was derived from an adult in good health. CDR3 coding DNA: TGTGCCAGCAGTTACTCGTCTAAGGGGGACGAGCAGTACTTC. It encodes CASSYSSKGDEQYF.